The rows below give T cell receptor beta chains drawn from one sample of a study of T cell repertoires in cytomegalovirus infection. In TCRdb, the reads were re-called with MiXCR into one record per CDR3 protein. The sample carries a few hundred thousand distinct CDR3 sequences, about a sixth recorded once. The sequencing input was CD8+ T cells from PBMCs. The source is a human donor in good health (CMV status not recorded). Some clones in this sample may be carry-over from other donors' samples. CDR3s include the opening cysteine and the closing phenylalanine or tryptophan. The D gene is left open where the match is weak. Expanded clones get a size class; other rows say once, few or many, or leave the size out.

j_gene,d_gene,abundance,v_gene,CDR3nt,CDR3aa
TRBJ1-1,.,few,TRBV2,TGTGCCAGCAGTGTGAGGGTGGGGGCTGAAGCTTTCTTT,CASSVRVGAEAFF
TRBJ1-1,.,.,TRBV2,TGTGCCAGCAATCGACCGTACACTGAAGCTTTCTTT,CASNRPYTEAFF
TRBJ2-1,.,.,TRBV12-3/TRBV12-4,TGTGCCAGCAACGCCGAGACAGGGAGGGCCTACAATGAGCAGTTCTTC,CASNAETGRAYNEQFF
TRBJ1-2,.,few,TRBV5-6,TGTGCCAGCAGCTTCGACGCCTACTATGGCTACACCTTC,CASSFDAYYGYTF
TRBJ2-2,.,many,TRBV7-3,TGTGCCAGCAGCTTATTAGGGGGACCCGGGGAGCTGTTTTTT,CASSLLGGPGELFF
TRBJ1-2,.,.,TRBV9,TGTGCCAGCAGCGTTGGACAAGGGAGCTATGGCTACACCTTC,CASSVGQGSYGYTF
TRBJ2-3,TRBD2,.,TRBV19,TGTGCCAGTACCTCCCGGGACTACCTCACAGATACGCAGTATTTT,CASTSRDYLTDTQYF
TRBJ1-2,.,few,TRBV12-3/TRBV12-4,TGTGCCAGCAGTTTAGTGGTTCTGGGTAACTATGGCTACACCTTC,CASSLVVLGNYGYTF
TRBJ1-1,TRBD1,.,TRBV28,TGTGCCAGCACCTCCGCCCTACCAGGGGGTGAAGCTTTCTTT,CASTSALPGGEAFF
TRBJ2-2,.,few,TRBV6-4,TGTGCCAGCAGTGACGGCGGGGCGGAAACCGGGGAGCTGTTTTTT,CASSDGGAETGELFF
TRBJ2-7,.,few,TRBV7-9,TGTGCCAGCAGCTACCTGGACGGAACCCAATACGAGCAGTACTTC,CASSYLDGTQYEQYF
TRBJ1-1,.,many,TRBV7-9,TGTGCCAGCGCCTCAGGGGTCATGAACACTGAAGCTTTCTTT,CASASGVMNTEAFF
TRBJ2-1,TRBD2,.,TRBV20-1,TGCAGTGCTAGAGGTCTAGCGGTCTACAATGAGCAGTTCTTC,CSARGLAVYNEQFF
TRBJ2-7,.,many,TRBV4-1,TGCGCCAGCAGCCAAGAGTCTGGGGTTTCCTCCTACGAGCAGTACTTC,CASSQESGVSSYEQYF
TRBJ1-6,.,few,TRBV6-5,TGTGCCAGCAGTCCAACCAATTCACCCCTCCACTTT,CASSPTNSPLHF
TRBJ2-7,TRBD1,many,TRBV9,TGTGCCAGCAGCCCTGGACAGGGAGCCTTCTACGAGCAGTACTTC,CASSPGQGAFYEQYF
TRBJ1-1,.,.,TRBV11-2,TGTGCCAGCAGCCCAGACGGGCTCACTGAAGCTTTCTTT,CASSPDGLTEAFF
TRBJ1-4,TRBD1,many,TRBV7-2,TGTGCCAGCAGCTTAGAGTGGCAGGGGGCAACTAATGAAAAACTGTTTTTT,CASSLEWQGATNEKLFF
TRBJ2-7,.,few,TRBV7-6,TGTGCCAGCAGCACCCTTGGGGGGCCCGGCTACGAGCAGTACTTC,CASSTLGGPGYEQYF
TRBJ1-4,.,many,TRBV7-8,TGTGCCAGCAGCCAGGATATCGGGGGTAACGAAAAACTGTTTTTT,CASSQDIGGNEKLFF
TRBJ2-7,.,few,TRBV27,TGTGCCAGCAGTTTATCGTACGGGGGCGAGCAGTACTTC,CASSLSYGGEQYF
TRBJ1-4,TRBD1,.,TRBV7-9,TGTGCCAGCAGCAGGGACAGGGCTTCTTCTAATGAAAAACTGTTTTTT,CASSRDRASSNEKLFF
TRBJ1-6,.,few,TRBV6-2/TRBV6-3,TGTGCCAGCACCGACCTCCTAAATTCACCCCTCCACTTT,CASTDLLNSPLHF
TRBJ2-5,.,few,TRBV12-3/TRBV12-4,TGTGCCAGCAGTTTAGCGGGGTCGGAAGAGACCCAGTACTTC,CASSLAGSEETQYF
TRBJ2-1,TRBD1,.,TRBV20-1,TGCAGTGCACCTAAGCCGGGACAGGCGCTAAACAATGAGCAGTTCTTC,CSAPKPGQALNNEQFF
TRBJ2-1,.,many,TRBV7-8,TGTGCCAGCAGCACCCCTGAGGGGCCTGCCAGTGAGCAGTTCTTC,CASSTPEGPASEQFF
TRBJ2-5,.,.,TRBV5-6,TGTGCCAGCAGCCCCGCGGCCAATCAAGAGACCCAGTACTTC,CASSPAANQETQYF
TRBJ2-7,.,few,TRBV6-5,TGTGCCAGCAGTTACTCCTCCACATACGAGCAGTACTTC,CASSYSSTYEQYF
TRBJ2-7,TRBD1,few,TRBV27,TGTGCCAGCAGGGACGGGACAGGGGCGTACGAGCAGTACTTC,CASRDGTGAYEQYF
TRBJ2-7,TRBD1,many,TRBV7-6,TGTGCCAGCAGCCAAGGGACAGGACGGTCCTCCGAGCAGTACTTC,CASSQGTGRSSEQYF
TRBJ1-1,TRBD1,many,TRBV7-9,TGTGCCAGCAGGGAAAGGGACAGAATGAACACTGAAGCTTTCTTT,CASRERDRMNTEAFF
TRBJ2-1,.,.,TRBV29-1,TGCAGCGTTGGGTGGCGGACCTACAATGAGCAGTTCTTC,CSVGWRTYNEQFF
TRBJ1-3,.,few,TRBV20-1,TGCAGTGCTAGAGAGAGGGACTCTGGAAACACCATATATTTT,CSARERDSGNTIYF
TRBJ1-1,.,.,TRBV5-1,TGCGCCAGCAGCTTGGCCTTGCAGGGGATCTTGAACACTGAAGCTTTCTTT,CASSLALQGILNTEAFF
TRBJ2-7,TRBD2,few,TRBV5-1,TGCGCCAGCAGCTTGGATCGGGGACTAGCGGGCGACGAGCAGTACTTC,CASSLDRGLAGDEQYF
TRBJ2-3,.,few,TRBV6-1,TGTGCCAGCAGAGGTGGGGTGGATCCCCCAGATACGCAGTATTTT,CASRGGVDPPDTQYF
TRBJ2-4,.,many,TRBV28,TGTGCCAGCAGTTATGAGGAGTACGGAAACATTCAGTACTTC,CASSYEEYGNIQYF
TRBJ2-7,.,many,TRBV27,TGTGCCAGCAGTCCCCTTTCGGGCGAGCAGTACTTC,CASSPLSGEQYF
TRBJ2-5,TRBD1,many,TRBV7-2,TGTGCCAGCAGCCACCGGGACAGGGTGGACGAGACCCAGTACTTC,CASSHRDRVDETQYF
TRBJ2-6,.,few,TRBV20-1,TGCAGTGCTAGAGATATGGGACACCCTTTCTCTGGGGCCAACGTCCTGACTTTC,CSARDMGHPFSGANVLTF
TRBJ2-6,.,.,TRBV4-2,TGTGCCAGCAGCCCAGACAGGACGGTCGGTGACGTCCTGACTTTC,CASSPDRTVGDVLTF
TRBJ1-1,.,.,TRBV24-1,TGTGCCACCAGTGATGACTCCGAGGGCACTGAAGCTTTCTTT,CATSDDSEGTEAFF
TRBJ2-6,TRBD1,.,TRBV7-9,TGTGCCAGCAGCTTCCCTGGACAGGGGGTGAGCTCTGGGGCCAACGTCCTGGCTTTC,CASSFPGQGVSSGANVLAF
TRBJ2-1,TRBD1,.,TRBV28,TGTGCCAGCAGTTTAGGGACAGCGAATGAGCAGTTCTTC,CASSLGTANEQFF
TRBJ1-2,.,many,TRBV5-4,TGTGCCAGCAGCTCAACGGTCTATGGCTACACCTTC,CASSSTVYGYTF
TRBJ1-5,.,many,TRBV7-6,TGTGCCAGCAGCCCGACAGCAACGCCTTCCAATCAGCCCCAGCATTTT,CASSPTATPSNQPQHF
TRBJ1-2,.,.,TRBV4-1,TGCGCCAGCAGCCAAGGCGACAGTCCTATGGGCTACACCTTC,CASSQGDSPMGYTF
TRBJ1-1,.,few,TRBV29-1,TGCAGCGTTGAAGATAGCCTGGGGGTGAACACTGAAGCTTTCTTT,CSVEDSLGVNTEAFF
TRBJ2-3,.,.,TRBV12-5,TGTGCTAGTGGTGGACTACTTTCTAGCACAGATACGCAGTATTTT,CASGGLLSSTDTQYF
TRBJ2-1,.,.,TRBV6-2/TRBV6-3,TGTGCCAGCAGTTACTCGGTGGATGAGCAGTTCTTC,CASSYSVDEQFF
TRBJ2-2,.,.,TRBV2,TGTGCCAGCAGTACCGGGACAAGGCTCTCCGGGGAGCTGTTTTTT,CASSTGTRLSGELFF
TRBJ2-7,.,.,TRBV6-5,TGTGCCAGCAGTTCTACCGACGCCTACGAGCAGTACTTC,CASSSTDAYEQYF
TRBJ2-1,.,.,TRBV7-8,TGTGCCAGCAGCTTAGTGGGGACCCCCTGGGATGAGCAGTTCTTC,CASSLVGTPWDEQFF
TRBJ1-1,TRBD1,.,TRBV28,TGTGCCAGCAGTGGGTCGGTGGACAGGGTCGGTGAAGCTTTCTTT,CASSGSVDRVGEAFF
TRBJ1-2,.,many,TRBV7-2,TGTGCCAGCAGCTTTGGTGGAAACCCCCCTTGGGGCTACACCTTC,CASSFGGNPPWGYTF
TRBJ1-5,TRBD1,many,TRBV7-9,TGTGCCAGCAGCCTGGGGATAGACAGGGGGCAAGATTGGGATCAGCCCCAGCATTTT,CASSLGIDRGQDWDQPQHF
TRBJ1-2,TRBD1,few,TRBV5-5,TGTGCCAGCAGCCCGTACAGGGGCCCCAGTGGCTACACCTTC,CASSPYRGPSGYTF